These 21 T cell receptor beta chains came from one sample sequenced in a study of blood T cell repertoires in COVID-19. Here immunoSEQ multiplex PCR was the method, and the copy in TCRdb shows in-frame clones only, minus some. The table lists 250,000 to 300,000 clones, 88% of them singletons. Sample: PBMCs or T cells enriched from blood (not recorded which). These receptors came from a woman aged 60 to 75 in a cohort exposed to, infected with or recovered from COVID-19 (not recorded which).

The chain uses TRBV18 and TRBJ2-7; 7 nucleotides line up with TRBD1. CDR3 size: 12 residues. Germline assignment: CDR1 KGHSH and CDR2 LQKENI. V lost 8 bases to trimming and J lost 3 bases; unmatched junction nucleotides: 4. The CDR3 spells CASQGQYYEQYF. The CDR3 nucleotides read TGTGCCAGCCAGGGACAGTACTACGAGCAGTACTTC.

The gene calls are TRBV5-4 and TRBJ2-7, with 13 nucleotides matching TRBD2. The CDR3 totals 15 residues. CDR1 and CDR2 from the germline V gene are SGHNT and YYREEE (reference sequence). V was pared by 5 bases and J by 4 bases, with 6 bases of the junction left unmatched. The DNA for the CDR3 is TGTGCCAGCAGATCACTAGCGGGAGGGCCTTACGAGCAGTACTTC. It is translated as CASRSLAGGPYEQYF.

This sequence joins TRBV5-4 and TRBJ1-2; D gene unclear. CDR3 length: 14 amino acids. Trimming removed 0 bases from V and 7 bases from J, with 13 bases in between. The germline V gene has CDR1 SGHNT and CDR2 YYREEE (reference sequence). The CDR3 sequence: CASSLARPGSGYTF. CDR3 DNA: TGTGCCAGCAGCTTGGCTAGACCGGGGTCTGGCTACACCTTC.

This clone was observed a single time. V gene TRBV3-1 (or the pseudogene TRBV3-2) combines with J gene TRBJ2-1; 10 positions match TRBD2. Germline assignment: CDR1 LGHDT and CDR2 YNNKEL (reference sequence). This CDR3 comprises 19 residues. V lost 4 bases, J lost 0 bases, and 12 bases stayed unmatched. This CDR3 reads CASSPIPGLAPSSYNEQFF. The CDR3 DNA follows: TGTGCCAGCAGCCCCATCCCGGGACTAGCGCCTAGCTCCTACAATGAGCAGTTCTTC.

The chain links TRBV10-3 to TRBJ1-2; D not certain. From germline, CDR1 is ENHRY and CDR2 SYGVKD. V dropped 2 bases and J dropped 4 bases, with 8 bases sitting between them. This CDR3 is built from 13 residues. The CDR3 region is CAISEGTSYGYTF. The DNA of the CDR3 is TGTGCCATCAGTGAGGGCACCTCCTATGGCTACACCTTC.

The J gene is TRBJ1-1, the V gene TRBV5-1; D gene unclear. Germline V gene data show CDR1 as SGHRS and CDR2 as YFSETQ. Deletions cut 4 bases from V and 5 bases from J, with 15 bases between. There are 14 residues in the CDR3. The CDR3 loop reads CASSPSFYGTEAFF. CDR3 in DNA: TGCGCCAGCAGCCCGTCCTTCTACGGGACTGAAGCTTTCTTT. The full variable domain, rest sourced from reference TRBV5-1 and TRBJ1-1, is KAGVTQTPRYLIKTRGQQVTLSCSPISGHRSVSWYQQTPGQGLQFLFEYFSETQRNKGNFPGRFSGRQFSNSRSEMNVSTLELGDSALYLCASSPSFYGTEAFFGQGTRLTVV.

This clone occurred once. This chain uses TRBV5-1 with TRBJ1-2, with unresolved D. V shed 0 bases and J shed 6 bases, with 9 bases lying between them. There are 13 residues in the CDR3. Germline CDR1 SGHRS, CDR2 YFSETQ. The CDR3 loop reads CASSLATLDGYTF. CDR3 DNA sequence: TGCGCCAGCAGCTTGGCGACACTGGATGGCTACACCTTC.

The DNA for the CDR3 is TGTGCCAGTAGTACTTACGGGGAGGTGGGGAACACTGAAGCTTTCTTT. It translates to CASSTYGEVGNTEAFF. The chain employs TRBV19 and TRBJ1-1; D gene ambiguous. The CDR3 contains 16 residues. Trimming took off 4 bases at V and 1 base at J, with 16 bases between the two ends. Germline lookup yields CDR1 LNHDA and CDR2 SQIVND (reference sequence).

The rearrangement links TRBV28 to TRBJ1-2; possible D gene TRBD1, 6 bases. Germline loops: CDR1 MDHEN, CDR2 SYDVKM. The CDR3 has 16 amino acids. Between the trimmed V and J ends, which lost 4 bases and 5 bases, there was a span of 20 bases. CDR3 in amino acids: CASSSSGGRGGYGYTF. Written as DNA, the CDR3 is TGTGCCAGCAGTTCAAGTGGTGGCAGGGGCGGGTATGGCTACACCTTC.

This clone has only a few counts. The rearrangement joins TRBV3-1 (or the pseudogene TRBV3-2) to TRBJ1-3; possible D gene TRBD1, 6 bases. V lost 2 bases and J lost 3, with 11 bases in between. The CDR3 is 15 amino acids. Germline lookup yields CDR1 LGHDT and CDR2 YNNKEL (reference sequence). Here the CDR3 DNA reads TGTGCCAGCAGCCAACCTAGGGGGAGTGGAAACACCATATATTTT. Protein: CASSQPRGSGNTIYF.

The chain links TRBV7-8 to TRBJ1-2, with a possible D match to TRBD1 (6 bases). CDR3 size: 13 residues. The V gene's germline CDR1 is SGHVS and CDR2 FQNEAQ. Trimming stripped 1 base from V and 8 bases from J, with 11 bases between. The CDR3 sequence is CASSLEGGRGYTF. CDR3 DNA sequence: TGTGCCAGCAGCTTAGAAGGGGGTAGAGGCTACACCTTC.

The V and J genes are TRBV5-8 and TRBJ2-7, with 7 positions matching TRBD2. This CDR3 is built from 14 residues. Germline values: CDR1 SGHTS, CDR2 YDEGEE. The V gene end was trimmed by 4 bases and the J gene end by 4 bases; junction bases not matched to a gene: 8. In nucleotides, the CDR3 is TGTGCCAGCAGCCCTTGGGGGGGAAGTTACGAGCAGTACTTC. Translation: CASSPWGGSYEQYF.

The rearrangement uses TRBV11-1 and TRBJ1-2; 7 bases fit TRBD1. This CDR3 has 15 residues. The germline gives CDR1 SGHAT, CDR2 FQDESV (reference sequence). The V gene end was trimmed by 5 bases and the J gene end by 6 bases; junction bases not matched to a gene: 12. This CDR3 is CASSSRAGGTDGYTF. CDR3 coding DNA: TGTGCCAGCAGCAGCCGGGCAGGGGGAACGGATGGCTACACCTTC.

The chain links TRBV28 to TRBJ2-7, with 10 bases lining up with TRBD1. Unmatched junction bases numbered 8, after V lost 8 bases and J lost 1 base. CDR1 and CDR2 (germline): MDHEN, SYDVKM. The CDR3 spans 15 residues. The CDR3 sequence: CASRPGTGVSYEQYF. As DNA, the CDR3 is TGTGCCAGCCGCCCGGGGACAGGGGTGTCCTACGAGCAGTACTTC.

V gene TRBV7-9 combines with J gene TRBJ2-5, with a possible D match to TRBD2 (6 bases). Germline V gives CDR1 SEHNR, CDR2 FQNEAQ (reference sequence). The CDR3 runs to 14 residues. The V end lost 4 bases, the J end lost 3 bases, and 12 bases lay between the germline ends. The CDR3 DNA sequence: TGTGCCAGCAGCTCTCATACGGGAGAAGAGACCCAGTACTTC. Translation gives CASSSHTGEETQYF.

The chain couples TRBV7-6 to TRBJ1-6; D may be TRBD1 (5 bases). The CDR3 spans 15 residues. Germline V gives CDR1 SGHVS, CDR2 FNYEAQ. Between the trimmed V and J ends, which lost 0 bases and 10 bases, there was a span of 13 bases. CDR3 residues: CASSLALAGNSPLHF. The CDR3 DNA follows: TGTGCCAGCAGCTTAGCGCTGGCAGGGAACTCACCCCTCCACTTT.

The rearrangement links TRBV4-1 to TRBJ2-7, with 8 bases matching TRBD2. V shed 4 bases and J 3 bases; nucleotides not matched to a gene: 17. CDR3 length equals 18 residues. Germline V CDR1 and CDR2: MGHRA, YSYEKL. DNA of the CDR3: TGCGCCAGCAGCCCAAGTCTCCCAGGAATAGCGGGGAACTACGAGCAGTACTTC. Its translation is CASSPSLPGIAGNYEQYF.

The V and J genes are TRBV28 and TRBJ1-6; 9 bases agree with TRBD1. The CDR3 spans 15 residues. Germline CDR1 MDHEN, CDR2 SYDVKM. The J segment lost 10 bases and the V segment lost 7 bases, leaving 11 bases of the junction unmatched. CDR3: CASNDKGTGRSPLHF. The DNA of the CDR3 is TGTGCCAGCAACGATAAGGGGACAGGGAGATCACCCCTCCACTTT.

This sequence joins TRBV6-1 and TRBJ1-6; D call uncertain. Germline-derived CDR1 and CDR2 are MNHNS and SASEGT. The CDR3 has 14 amino acids. Trimming stripped 2 bases from V and 10 bases from J, with 12 bases between. The CDR3, as DNA: TGTGCCAGCAGTGAAAGGGCAAGCGGCTCACCCCTCCACTTT. Amino acid sequence: CASSERASGSPLHF.

The chain links TRBV2 to TRBJ1-1; D possibly corresponds to TRBD1 (5 bases). The CDR3 consists of 13 residues. V was clipped by 6 bases and J by 6 bases, with 14 bases between them. Looked up from germline, CDR1 is SNHLY and CDR2 is FYNNEI. The CDR3 is CASREGITAEAFF. The CDR3 DNA reads TGTGCCAGCAGGGAGGGGATAACCGCTGAAGCTTTCTTT.

V usage is TRBV19 and J usage is TRBJ2-2; 7 bases match TRBD2. The germline gives CDR1 LNHDA, CDR2 SQIVND (reference sequence). The CDR3 covers 14 residues. V lost 5 bases and J lost 2; bases outside the gene matches: 2. CDR3 region: CASSLGLNTGELFF. The CDR3, as DNA: TGTGCCAGTAGTTTGGGACTAAACACCGGGGAGCTGTTTTTT. Drawing the rest from reference TRBV19 and TRBJ2-2, the complete variable domain is DGGITQSPKYLFRKEGQNVTLSCEQNLNHDAMYWYRQDPGQGLRLIYYSQIVNDFQKGDIAEGYSVSREKKESFPLTVTSAQKNPTAFYLCASSLGLNTGELFFGEGSRLTVL.